Listed below are T cell receptor beta chains from one sample, sequenced in a study of blood T cells in healthy people across ages. Via MiXCR, TCRdb re-called the 5' RACE reads, giving one row per CDR3 protein. The sample lists more than 800,000 distinct CDR3 sequences, 40% to 50% occurring once. Material: blood. The receptors here all came from a woman aged 55-70 years in good health. Both conserved end residues are part of each CDR3. The order of the fields is clone size, J gene, V gene, D gene, CDR3 protein, CDR3 DNA. The D gene is left open where the match is weak. Where a row states a size, it is once, few, many or the class of an expanded clone; other rows omit it.

>few|TRBJ1-2|TRBV20-1|NA
CSADTRGSSYGYTF
TGCAGTGCAGACACCAGGGGTTCATCCTATGGCTACACCTTC
>NA|TRBJ1-1|TRBV25-1|NA
CASSEWGRKNTEAFF
TGTGCCAGCAGTGAATGGGGCAGGAAGAACACTGAAGCTTTCTTT
>few|TRBJ2-7|TRBV20-1|NA
CSATPLVRELDEQYF
TGCAGTGCTACCCCCTTAGTGAGAGAGCTCGACGAGCAGTACTTC
>few|TRBJ2-7|TRBV29-1|TRBD1
CSVVTGSPYEQYF
TGCAGCGTTGTGACAGGGTCTCCCTACGAGCAGTACTTC
>NA|TRBJ2-7|TRBV11-2|TRBD2
CARSLIAGASVDEQYF
TGTGCCCGCAGCTTGATAGCGGGAGCCTCTGTGGACGAGCAGTACTTC
>few|TRBJ2-3|TRBV9|NA
CASSPWAGDTTDTQYF
TGTGCCAGCAGCCCTTGGGCAGGGGATACTACAGATACGCAGTATTTT
>NA|TRBJ1-4|TRBV29-1|NA
CSVGPLYPGNEKLFF
TGCAGCGTTGGCCCCTTATATCCAGGGAATGAAAAACTGTTTTTT
>NA|TRBJ2-3|TRBV12-3/TRBV12-4|NA
CASSLGTDTDTQYF
TGTGCCAGCAGTTTAGGGACAGACACAGATACGCAGTATTTT
>few|TRBJ2-3|TRBV4-1|TRBD1
CASSRHRTGIKRSSSTDTQYF
TGCGCCAGCAGCCGCCACCGGACAGGGATAAAGCGGAGCTCTAGCACAGATACGCAGTATTTT
>few|TRBJ2-7|TRBV5-4|TRBD2
CASSLGPLTLAGGLGSAYEQYF
TGTGCCAGCAGCTTGGGGCCCCTCACACTAGCGGGAGGCCTGGGGAGTGCCTACGAGCAGTACTTC
>NA|TRBJ2-7|TRBV7-9|NA
CASSGPGDSYEQNF
TGTGCCAGCAGCGGCCCAGGGGACTCCTACGAGCAGAACTTC
>NA|TRBJ2-7|TRBV28|NA
CASSLLSGTLYEQYF
TGTGCCAGCAGTCTATTATCCGGGACACTCTACGAGCAGTACTTC
>NA|TRBJ2-1|TRBV5-5|NA
CASSQLQGSYNEQFF
TGTGCCAGCAGCCAACTGCAGGGCTCCTACAATGAGCAGTTCTTC
>few|TRBJ2-4|TRBV20-1|NA
CSALTRDNPIQYF
TGCAGTGCTCTTACACGGGACAACCCAATTCAGTACTTC
>few|TRBJ2-7|TRBV27|TRBD1
CASSRGGQILSSYEQYF
TGTGCCAGCAGTCGAGGGGGCCAGATTCTTAGCTCCTACGAGCAGTACTTC